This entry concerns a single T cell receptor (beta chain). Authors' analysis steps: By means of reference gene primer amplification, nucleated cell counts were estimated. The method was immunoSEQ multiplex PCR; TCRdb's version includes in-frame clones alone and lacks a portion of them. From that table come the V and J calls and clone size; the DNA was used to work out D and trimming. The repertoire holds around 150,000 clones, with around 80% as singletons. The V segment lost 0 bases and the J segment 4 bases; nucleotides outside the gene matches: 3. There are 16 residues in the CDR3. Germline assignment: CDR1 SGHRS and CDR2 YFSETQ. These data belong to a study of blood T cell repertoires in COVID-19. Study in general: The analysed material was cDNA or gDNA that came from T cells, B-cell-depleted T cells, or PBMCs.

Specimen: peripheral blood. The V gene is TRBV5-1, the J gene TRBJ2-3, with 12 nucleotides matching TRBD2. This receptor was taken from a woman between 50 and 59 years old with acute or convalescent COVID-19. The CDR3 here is CASSLVPSGGADTQYF. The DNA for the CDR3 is TGCGCCAGCAGCTTGGTTCCTAGCGGGGGGGCAGATACGCAGTATTTT.